These T cell receptor beta chains were read from a single sample in a study of cytomegalovirus exposure and HLA in healthy donors. Profiled with immunoSEQ multiplex PCR; TCRdb holds only in-frame clones, not every one. The sample holds 130,000 to 150,000 clones, about 80% seen once. Sequencing was carried out using PBMCs. These receptors were collected from a male donor in good health and CMV-seronegative. Each CDR3 is given with its conserved first and last residue. The D gene is left open where the match is weak. Some rows have no size entry. The others give once, few or many, or a class for an expanded clone.

clone_size: .
v_call: TRBV7-2
d_call: TRBD1
j_call: TRBJ1-2
cdr3_aa: CASAGTAVYYGYTF
cdr3_nt: TGTGCCAGCGCCGGGACAGCTGTTTACTATGGCTACACCTTC

clone_size: .
v_call: TRBV21-1
d_call: .
j_call: TRBJ2-5
cdr3_aa: CASSRRTLSGGFNEQYF
cdr3_nt: TGTGCCAGCAGCCGCCGGACCTTAAGCGGGGGGTTTAATGAGCAGTACTTC

clone_size: .
v_call: TRBV10-3
d_call: .
j_call: TRBJ1-5
cdr3_aa: CAISESKQPQHF
cdr3_nt: TGTGCCATCAGTGAATCAAAACAGCCCCAGCATTTT

clone_size: .
v_call: TRBV7-9
d_call: TRBD2
j_call: TRBJ2-7
cdr3_aa: CASSLGLAVNEQYF
cdr3_nt: TGTGCCAGCAGCTTAGGGCTAGCGGTGAACGAGCAGTACTTC

clone_size: .
v_call: TRBV4-1
d_call: TRBD1
j_call: TRBJ2-1
cdr3_aa: CASSQDQNRGYNEQFF
cdr3_nt: TGCGCCAGCAGCCAAGATCAGAACAGGGGCTACAATGAGCAGTTCTTC

clone_size: few
v_call: TRBV29-1
d_call: TRBD1
j_call: TRBJ1-2
cdr3_aa: CSVGQGGGYTF
cdr3_nt: TGCAGCGTTGGACAGGGGGGAGGCTACACCTTC

clone_size: .
v_call: TRBV6-5
d_call: TRBD1
j_call: TRBJ1-6
cdr3_aa: CASRSPGQGSSPLHF
cdr3_nt: TGTGCCAGCAGATCCCCGGGACAGGGGAGTTCACCCCTCCACTTT

clone_size: .
v_call: TRBV5-1
d_call: TRBD1
j_call: TRBJ2-5
cdr3_aa: CASSLAEGARTQYF
cdr3_nt: TGCGCCAGCAGCTTGGCTGAGGGGGCCCGGACCCAGTACTTC

clone_size: .
v_call: TRBV6-5
d_call: .
j_call: TRBJ1-1
cdr3_aa: CASSQMNTEAFF
cdr3_nt: TGTGCCAGCAGTCAAATGAACACTGAAGCTTTCTTT

clone_size: .
v_call: TRBV9
d_call: TRBD1
j_call: TRBJ1-2
cdr3_aa: CASSVESGTAYGYTF
cdr3_nt: TGTGCCAGCAGCGTAGAATCTGGGACAGCTTATGGCTACACCTTC

clone_size: .
v_call: TRBV7-9
d_call: .
j_call: TRBJ1-2
cdr3_aa: CASSSTSGGVRYGYTF
cdr3_nt: TGTGCCAGCAGCTCCACTTCGGGGGGAGTTCGGTATGGCTACACCTTC

clone_size: once
v_call: TRBV30
d_call: TRBD1
j_call: TRBJ1-6
cdr3_aa: CAWSVDRGGNSPLHF
cdr3_nt: TGTGCCTGGAGTGTAGACAGGGGAGGTAATTCACCCCTCCACTTT

clone_size: once
v_call: TRBV28
d_call: TRBD2
j_call: TRBJ2-1
cdr3_aa: CASSFLAGIPREQFF
cdr3_nt: TGTGCCAGCAGTTTCTTAGCGGGAATCCCTCGGGAGCAGTTCTTC

clone_size: .
v_call: TRBV15
d_call: .
j_call: TRBJ2-1
cdr3_aa: CATSRTLQGNEQFF
cdr3_nt: TGTGCCACCAGCAGAACATTACAGGGAAATGAGCAGTTCTTC

clone_size: few
v_call: TRBV11-3
d_call: TRBD1
j_call: TRBJ2-4
cdr3_aa: CASSRPGQGNIQYF
cdr3_nt: TGTGCCAGCAGCCGGCCGGGACAGGGAAACATTCAGTACTTC

clone_size: .
v_call: TRBV28
d_call: .
j_call: TRBJ1-4
cdr3_aa: CASSFVRGIGTNEKLFF
cdr3_nt: TGTGCCAGCAGTTTCGTTCGAGGGATCGGGACTAATGAAAAACTGTTTTTT

clone_size: .
v_call: TRBV5-6
d_call: .
j_call: TRBJ2-1
cdr3_aa: CASSEGGRLGLYNEQFF
cdr3_nt: TGTGCCAGCAGCGAGGGGGGGCGACTAGGTTTGTACAATGAGCAGTTCTTC

clone_size: .
v_call: TRBV7-9
d_call: TRBD1
j_call: TRBJ2-3
cdr3_aa: CASSHYPGQSTDTQYF
cdr3_nt: TGTGCCAGCAGCCATTATCCGGGACAGAGCACAGATACGCAGTATTTT

clone_size: .
v_call: TRBV9
d_call: .
j_call: TRBJ2-3
cdr3_aa: CASSVVGGTDTQYF
cdr3_nt: TGTGCCAGCAGCGTAGTCGGGGGCACAGATACGCAGTATTTT

clone_size: .
v_call: TRBV6-5
d_call: .
j_call: TRBJ2-2
cdr3_aa: CASSSYTGELFF
cdr3_nt: TGTGCCAGCAGTAGCTACACCGGGGAGCTGTTTTTT

clone_size: .
v_call: TRBV4-1
d_call: .
j_call: TRBJ2-1
cdr3_aa: CASSPGLTYNEQFF
cdr3_nt: TGCGCCAGCAGCCCGGGACTGACGTACAATGAGCAGTTCTTC

clone_size: .
v_call: TRBV7-8
d_call: TRBD2
j_call: TRBJ2-2
cdr3_aa: CASSLLAGGSRTGELFF
cdr3_nt: TGTGCCAGCAGCTTACTAGCGGGGGGCTCGAGAACCGGGGAGCTGTTTTTT

clone_size: .
v_call: TRBV6-5
d_call: .
j_call: TRBJ1-5
cdr3_aa: CASGTQGSNQPQHF
cdr3_nt: TGTGCCAGCGGAACGCAGGGTAGCAATCAGCCCCAGCATTTT

clone_size: .
v_call: TRBV30
d_call: TRBD1
j_call: TRBJ2-7
cdr3_aa: CAWSASPGTGNYEQYF
cdr3_nt: TGTGCCTGGAGTGCTTCTCCCGGGACAGGCAACTACGAGCAGTACTTC

clone_size: .
v_call: TRBV5-4
d_call: .
j_call: TRBJ1-2
cdr3_aa: CASSLFDRPGYGYTF
cdr3_nt: TGTGCCAGCAGCTTGTTTGACAGGCCTGGGTATGGCTACACCTTC

clone_size: .
v_call: TRBV6-1
d_call: TRBD1
j_call: TRBJ2-7
cdr3_aa: CASRTGGLLGEQYF
cdr3_nt: TGTGCCAGCAGGACAGGGGGCCTCCTTGGCGAGCAGTACTTC

clone_size: .
v_call: TRBV11-2
d_call: TRBD1
j_call: TRBJ2-7
cdr3_aa: CASSFSGQGSYEQYF
cdr3_nt: TGTGCCAGCAGCTTCTCAGGACAGGGCTCCTACGAGCAGTACTTC

clone_size: few
v_call: TRBV6-1
d_call: .
j_call: TRBJ1-1
cdr3_aa: CASRVTGSTEAFF
cdr3_nt: TGTGCCAGCAGGGTAACAGGGAGCACTGAAGCTTTCTTT

clone_size: .
v_call: TRBV7-2
d_call: .
j_call: TRBJ1-5
cdr3_aa: CASSLGRNQPQHF
cdr3_nt: TGTGCCAGCAGCTTAGGGAGAAATCAGCCCCAGCATTTT

clone_size: .
v_call: TRBV7-8
d_call: TRBD1
j_call: TRBJ2-7
cdr3_aa: CASSRDRTYEQYF
cdr3_nt: TGTGCCAGCAGCAGGGACAGGACCTACGAGCAGTACTTC

clone_size: .
v_call: TRBV2
d_call: TRBD2
j_call: TRBJ2-7
cdr3_aa: CASSGEGSGRGEQYF
cdr3_nt: TGTGCCAGCAGTGGGGAGGGGAGCGGGAGGGGCGAGCAGTACTTC

clone_size: .
v_call: TRBV5-1
d_call: .
j_call: TRBJ2-7
cdr3_aa: CASSLGTANEQYF
cdr3_nt: TGCGCCAGCAGCTTGGGTACAGCCAACGAGCAGTACTTC

clone_size: .
v_call: TRBV19
d_call: TRBD1
j_call: TRBJ1-6
cdr3_aa: CASSLTGDSPLHF
cdr3_nt: TGTGCCAGTAGTCTTACAGGGGATTCACCCCTCCACTTT

clone_size: .
v_call: TRBV19
d_call: .
j_call: TRBJ2-2
cdr3_aa: CASSPRQNTGELFF
cdr3_nt: TGTGCCAGTAGTCCAAGACAGAACACCGGGGAGCTGTTTTTT

clone_size: few
v_call: TRBV5-4
d_call: TRBD1
j_call: TRBJ1-3
cdr3_aa: CASSRGQALSNSGNTIYF
cdr3_nt: TGTGCCAGCAGCCGGGGACAGGCTTTATCGAACTCTGGAAACACCATATATTTT

clone_size: many
v_call: TRBV30
d_call: TRBD1
j_call: TRBJ1-1
cdr3_aa: CAWRDKQGRMTEAFF
cdr3_nt: TGTGCCTGGAGAGACAAACAGGGGAGGATGACTGAAGCTTTCTTT

clone_size: .
v_call: TRBV7-3
d_call: TRBD2
j_call: TRBJ2-1
cdr3_aa: CASSLQRGGSEQFF
cdr3_nt: TGTGCCAGCAGCCTCCAACGGGGGGGGAGTGAGCAGTTCTTC

clone_size: .
v_call: TRBV11-3
d_call: .
j_call: TRBJ2-1
cdr3_aa: CASSLGGGTYNEQFF
cdr3_nt: TGTGCCAGCAGCTTAGGCGGCGGGACCTACAATGAGCAGTTCTTC

clone_size: once
v_call: TRBV27
d_call: TRBD1
j_call: TRBJ1-4
cdr3_aa: CASSPGTGPEKLFF
cdr3_nt: TGTGCCAGCAGTCCCGGGACAGGTCCAGAAAAACTGTTTTTT

clone_size: .
v_call: TRBV30
d_call: .
j_call: TRBJ1-4
cdr3_aa: CAWRMGLGNEKLFF
cdr3_nt: TGTGCCTGGAGAATGGGCCTTGGGAATGAAAAACTGTTTTTT

clone_size: few
v_call: TRBV7-3
d_call: TRBD2
j_call: TRBJ2-1
cdr3_aa: CASSTPGLAGAGVTNEQFF
cdr3_nt: TGTGCCAGCAGCACCCCTGGACTAGCGGGAGCCGGGGTTACCAATGAGCAGTTCTTC

clone_size: .
v_call: TRBV5-4
d_call: .
j_call: TRBJ1-1
cdr3_aa: CASSLSGLMNTEAFF
cdr3_nt: TGTGCCAGCAGCTTGTCTGGCCTCATGAACACTGAAGCTTTCTTT